One sample yielded the 31 T cell receptor beta chains listed below, sequenced in a study of long-term antiretroviral therapy in people with HIV. With survey level as its setting, the immunoSEQ assay was v3.0. Some clones are missing from TCRdb's copy, which holds only in-frame ones; the method was immunoSEQ multiplex PCR. The sample has 11,000 or so clones; under 85% are singletons. Source: unsorted PBMCs, taken 0.8 years before starting antiretroviral therapy. Receptors originate from a woman aged 40 to 49 with HIV.

The chain combines TRBV6-1 with TRBJ1-5; TRBD1 matches 8 bases. The CDR3 contains 14 residues. Germline lookup yields CDR1 MNHNS and CDR2 SASEGT. V lost 5 bases, J lost 8 bases, and 8 bases stayed unmatched. The CDR3 is CASSSKQGVEPQHF. The CDR3 DNA sequence: TGTGCCAGCAGTTCCAAACAGGGGGTAGAGCCCCAGCATTTT.

The chain uses TRBV7-8 and TRBJ1-1; the D is unclear. The V gene lost 2 bases and the J gene lost 4 bases, with 5 bases spanning the gap. The CDR3 runs 12 residues. Germline CDR1 reads SGHVS; CDR2 reads FQNEAQ. This chain's CDR3 is CASSLRGTEAFF. CDR3 bases: TGTGCCAGCAGCTTACGCGGCACTGAAGCTTTCTTT. Drawing the rest from reference TRBV7-8 and TRBJ1-1, the complete variable domain is GAGVSQSPRYKVAKRGQDVALRCDPISGHVSLFWYQQALGQGPEFLTYFQNEAQLDKSGLPSDRFFAERPEGSVSTLKIQRTQQEDSAVYLCASSLRGTEAFFGQGTRLTVV.

V gene TRBV9 combines with J gene TRBJ2-1; D not certain. With 0 bases removed from V and 0 bases from J, the gap between germline ends came to 10 bases. The CDR3 has 16 amino acids. The germline V gene encodes CDR1 SGDLS and CDR2 YYNGEE. The CDR3 bases are TGTGCCAGCAGCGTAGACACCACGAGCTCCTACAATGAGCAGTTCTTC. Amino acids: CASSVDTTSSYNEQFF.

The rearrangement uses TRBV2 and TRBJ2-1, with 9 bases fitting TRBD2. The germline V gene encodes CDR1 SNHLY and CDR2 FYNNEI. This CDR3 is 13 amino acids long. J was trimmed by 5 bases and V by 11 bases; bases with no gene match: 7. The CDR3 loop is CALGLALHNEQFF. The DNA for the CDR3 is TGTGCCTTAGGACTAGCGCTACACAATGAGCAGTTCTTC.

The chain combines TRBV5-6 with TRBJ2-7; 8 positions match TRBD2. Germline CDR1 and CDR2: SGHDT and YYEEEE. This CDR3 has 12 residues. Losses at the gene ends were 5 bases for V and 5 bases for J; bases not matched to a gene: 3. CDR3 bases: TGTGCCAGCAGGGCGGGAGGAGACGAGCAGTACTTC. It yields the protein CASRAGGDEQYF. Variable domain in full (rest from reference TRBV5-6 and TRBJ2-7): DAGVTQSPTHLIKTRGQQVTLRCSPKSGHDTVSWYQQALGQGPQFIFQYYEEEERQRGNFPDRFSGHQFPNYSSELNVNALLLGDSALYLCASRAGGDEQYFGPGTRLTVT.

This clone was seen just once. This chain connects TRBV28 to TRBJ2-7, with D unresolved. This CDR3 comprises 13 residues. From germline, CDR1 is MDHEN and CDR2 SYDVKM. The V gene lost 2 bases and the J gene lost 5 bases, with 10 bases spanning the gap. CDR3 in DNA: TGTGCCAGCAGTTTAGTCCCCCCCAACGAGCAGTACTTC. Amino acids: CASSLVPPNEQYF.

The chain has TRBV13 and TRBJ1-5; D uncertain. Germline-derived CDR1 and CDR2 are PRHDT and FYEKMQ (reference sequence). Trimming took 3 bases from V and 11 from J, leaving 14 bases between them. CDR3 length: 13 amino acids. CDR3 loop: CASSLRALRTQHF. For the CDR3, the DNA is TGTGCCAGCAGCTTGCGGGCCCTTCGGACCCAGCATTTT.

J is TRBJ2-7 and V is TRBV6-1; D perhaps matches TRBD2 (5 bases). V gave up 6 bases and J gave up 3 bases, with 12 bases separating them. The CDR3 is 13 amino acids. Germline-derived CDR1 and CDR2 are MNHNS and SASEGT. In DNA form, the CDR3 reads TGTGCCAGCAGCGGGCTTGCGGGCTACGAGCAGTACTTC. Protein sequence: CASSGLAGYEQYF.

The V gene is TRBV29-1, the J gene TRBJ1-1; tentative D call: TRBD1 (5 bases). Trimming cost V 7 bases and J 1 base, with 13 bases left between them. From germline, CDR1 is SQVTM and CDR2 ANQGSEA. CDR3 length equals 13 residues. The CDR3 DNA reads TGCAGCGCCGGGAGGGGCTCGAACACTGAAGCTTTCTTT. This translates into CSAGRGSNTEAFF.

The chain uses TRBV6-1 and TRBJ2-2; 8 bases agree with TRBD1. The CDR3 contains 15 residues. Unmatched junction bases numbered 8, after V lost 4 bases and J lost 7 bases. Germline V lookup: CDR1 MNHNS, CDR2 SASEGT. CDR3 residues: CASSVSQGAGGELFF. CDR3 nucleotides: TGTGCCAGCAGTGTCAGCCAGGGGGCCGGCGGGGAGCTGTTTTTT.

J is TRBJ2-1 and V is TRBV7-2; the D gene is possibly TRBD2 (6 bases). Germline V CDR1 and CDR2: SGHTA, FQGNSA. The CDR3 is 15 residues long. With 0 bases removed from V and 2 bases from J, the gap between germline ends came to 8 bases. CDR3 residues: CASSLAGGTYNEQFF. The CDR3 region has the DNA TGTGCCAGCAGCTTAGCCGGGGGTACCTACAATGAGCAGTTCTTC. Variable domain in full (rest from reference TRBV7-2 and TRBJ2-1): GAGVSQSPSNKVTEKGKDVELRCDPISGHTALYWYRQSLGQGLEFLIYFQGNSAPDKSGLPSDRFSAERTGGSVSTLTIQRTQQEDSAVYLCASSLAGGTYNEQFFGPGTRLTVL.

V usage is TRBV7-6 and J usage is TRBJ2-2; D is possibly TRBD2 (5 bases). The germline gives CDR1 SGHVS, CDR2 FNYEAQ. The CDR3 is made up of 12 amino acids. With 3 bases removed from V and 7 bases from J, the gap between germline ends came to 6 bases. CDR3 sequence: CASSFAGGELFF. CDR3 nucleotide sequence: TGTGCCAGCAGCTTTGCGGGCGGGGAGCTGTTTTTT.

This sequence joins TRBV6-5 and TRBJ1-5; D unresolved. This CDR3 contains 15 residues. Trimming cost V 0 bases and J 7 bases, with 13 bases left between them. Looked up from germline, CDR1 is MNHEY and CDR2 is SVGAGI. Here the CDR3 reads CASSYSGDGGQPQHF. In DNA form, the CDR3 reads TGTGCCAGCAGTTACTCGGGAGATGGAGGCCAGCCCCAGCATTTT.

The chain uses TRBV19 and TRBJ2-7; 9 nucleotides line up with TRBD1. Germline CDR1 reads LNHDA; CDR2 reads SQIVND (reference sequence). J gave up 5 bases and V 3 bases, and 5 bases lay outside the gene matches. CDR3 size: 14 residues. CDR3 in amino acids: CASSMGQGMDEQYF. Here the CDR3 DNA reads TGTGCCAGTAGTATGGGACAGGGAATGGACGAGCAGTACTTC.

The chain combines TRBV28 with TRBJ2-3, with 7 bases fitting TRBD2. The trim removed 8 bases at V and 0 bases at J, leaving 2 bases unmatched. Germline-derived CDR1 and CDR2 are MDHEN and SYDVKM. This CDR3 spans 13 amino acids. The CDR3, as DNA: TGTGCCAGCGATAGCGGGAGCACAGATACGCAGTATTTT. Amino acid sequence: CASDSGSTDTQYF.

The chain has TRBV6-6 and TRBJ2-7, with 7 nucleotides matching TRBD1. J was trimmed by 6 bases and V by 6 bases; bases with no gene match: 5. Germline-derived CDR1 and CDR2 are MNHNY and SVGAGI (reference sequence). The CDR3 is 12 residues long. DNA of the CDR3: TGTGCCAGCAGCCTGACAGGGACCGAGCAGTACTTC. Its protein product is CASSLTGTEQYF.

This clone was seen a handful of times. The chain is built from TRBV6-5 and TRBJ2-7, with no clear D. Germline-derived CDR1 and CDR2 are MNHEY and SVGAGI. Deletions cut 0 bases from V and 2 bases from J, with 5 bases between. This CDR3 is 13 amino acids long. CDR3 in amino acids: CASSYSNTYEQYF. The CDR3 coding sequence is TGTGCCAGCAGTTACTCGAATACCTACGAGCAGTACTTC.

The V call is TRBV4-1, the J call TRBJ2-5; TRBD2 matches 7 bases. V shed 2 bases and J 5 bases; nucleotides not matched to a gene: 5. Germline V gene lookup returns CDR1 MGHRA and CDR2 YSYEKL. The CDR3 is made up of 14 amino acids. CDR3 in amino acids: CASSQRTRWETQYF. CDR3 nucleotide sequence: TGCGCCAGCAGCCAAAGGACTAGATGGGAGACCCAGTACTTC.

This chain joins TRBV6-5 and TRBJ2-5; D is ambiguous. This CDR3 is built from 15 residues. The V and J ends lost 7 bases and 1 base respectively, with 16 bases between them. The germline CDR1 and CDR2 sequences are MNHEY and SVGAGI. The chain's CDR3 is CASILFERPQETQYF. In DNA form, the CDR3 reads TGTGCCAGCATTCTATTCGAAAGGCCCCAAGAGACCCAGTACTTC.

This clone was detected a few times. The gene calls are TRBV9 and TRBJ2-7, with TRBD2 matching over 8 bases. There are 15 residues in the CDR3. After removal of 0 bases from V and 0 bases from J, the junction contained 2 bases not matched to a gene. Germline V lookup: CDR1 SGDLS, CDR2 YYNGEE. The CDR3 coding sequence is TGTGCCAGCAGCGTAGCGGGGGGGGGCTCCTACGAGCAGTACTTC. Translated, it gives CASSVAGGGSYEQYF.

The chain is built from TRBV18 and TRBJ2-1, with D perhaps TRBD2 (5 bases). CDR3 length: 13 amino acids. The germline V gene encodes CDR1 KGHSH and CDR2 LQKENI. Between the trimmed V and J ends, which lost 3 bases and 5 bases, there was a span of 8 bases. The CDR3 protein is CASSPVANNEQFF. CDR3 DNA sequence: TGTGCCAGCTCACCGGTAGCGAACAATGAGCAGTTCTTC.

V and J are TRBV7-9 and TRBJ2-5; 7 bases agree with TRBD1. There are 14 residues in the CDR3. Germline assignment: CDR1 SEHNR and CDR2 FQNEAQ (reference sequence). Germline trimming cut 6 bases from V and 3 bases from J; bases unmatched to any gene: 7. CDR3 amino acids: CASRGRDSEETQYF. The DNA for the CDR3 is TGTGCCAGCAGAGGCAGGGACAGCGAAGAGACCCAGTACTTC.

The genes are TRBV28 and TRBJ1-3; 7 bases are shared with TRBD1. The CDR3 consists of 14 residues. J lost 4 bases, V lost 7 bases, and 7 bases had no gene match. In germline, CDR1 is MDHEN, CDR2 SYDVKM. CDR3 DNA sequence: TGTGCCAGCATCCAGGGACAGCGCGGAAACACCATATATTTT. It encodes CASIQGQRGNTIYF.

The chain couples TRBV11-1 to TRBJ1-1; the D is unclear. CDR1 is SGHAT and CDR2 is FQDESV in the germline V gene (reference sequence). This CDR3 has 15 amino acids. V was pared by 2 bases and J by 1 base, with 11 bases between. In DNA, the CDR3 is TGTGCCAGCAGCTTAAGTTGGCTGGAGAACACTGAAGCTTTCTTT. As protein: CASSLSWLENTEAFF.

CDR3 nucleotide sequence: TGTGCCAGCAGCTCAGGGACAGTTTCTTTCTACAATGAGCAGTTCTTC. Translated: CASSSGTVSFYNEQFF. V gene TRBV11-2 combines with J gene TRBJ2-1, with TRBD1 matching over 7 bases. The CDR3 extends over 16 amino acids. Losses at the gene ends were 4 bases for V and 3 bases for J; bases not matched to a gene: 9. Looked up from germline, CDR1 is SGHAT and CDR2 is FQNNGV.

The rearrangement joins TRBV11-2 to TRBJ2-7; no definite D call. The CDR3 length is 11 residues. CDR1 SGHAT and CDR2 FQNNGV come from the germline V gene. V shed 1 base and J shed 3 bases, with 1 base lying between them. CDR3: CASSLVYEQYF. CDR3 nucleotides: TGTGCCAGCAGCTTAGTCTACGAGCAGTACTTC. The full variable domain, with the rest looked up from reference TRBV11-2 and TRBJ2-7, is EAGVAQSPRYKIIEKRQSVAFWCNPISGHATLYWYQQILGQGPKLLIQFQNNGVVDDSQLPKDRFSAERLKGVDSTLKIQPAKLEDSAVYLCASSLVYEQYFGPGTRLTVT.

The count of this clone is one. This sequence joins TRBV9 and TRBJ2-3, with D possibly matching TRBD1 (5 bases). V was cut by 3 bases and J by 4 bases, with 9 bases left in between. The CDR3 runs to 13 residues. Germline-derived CDR1 and CDR2 are SGDLS and YYNGEE. CDR3 amino acids: CASSEGVSDTQYF. Written as DNA, the CDR3 is TGTGCCAGCAGCGAAGGGGTTTCAGATACGCAGTATTTT.

The chain employs TRBV6-5 and TRBJ2-6; no definite D call. The ends were cut back, 6 bases at V and 1 base at J, with 7 bases in the middle. CDR1 is MNHEY and CDR2 is SVGAGI in the germline V gene. The CDR3 sequence is 14 residues long. The CDR3 DNA reads TGTGCCAGCAGCCCGGGTTCTGGGGCCAACGTCCTGACTTTC. Its translation is CASSPGSGANVLTF.

CDR3 sequence: CASSLGGEQFF. The CDR3 DNA reads TGTGCCAGCAGCTTAGGGGGTGAGCAGTTCTTC. The chain uses TRBV7-3 and TRBJ2-1; D may correspond to TRBD1 or TRBD2 (5 bases each). Germline loops: CDR1 SGHTA, CDR2 FQGTGA. Trimming removed 2 bases from V and 9 bases from J, with 5 bases in between. The CDR3 contains 11 residues.

The chain has TRBV30 and TRBJ2-5; D is perhaps TRBD1 (6 bases). The CDR3 runs to 13 residues. Germline V CDR1 and CDR2: GTSNPN, SVGIG (reference sequence). With 7 bases removed from V and 5 bases from J, the gap between germline ends came to 17 bases. In nucleotides, the CDR3 is TGTGCCTCCACAGGGCGGCCCCAGGAGACCCAGTACTTC. Encoded protein: CASTGRPQETQYF.

The gene calls are TRBV6-5 and TRBJ1-5; D gene uncertain. This CDR3 region has 12 residues. Germline V gene sequence: CDR1 MNHEY, CDR2 SVGAGI. The V end lost 7 bases, the J end lost 3 bases, and 7 bases lay between the germline ends. This chain's CDR3 is CASNGFNQPQHF. Written as DNA, the CDR3 is TGTGCCAGCAACGGATTCAATCAGCCCCAGCATTTT.